The clone carrying this TCR beta chain came up a few times. What it binds is unknown. The sample belongs to a study of T cells after yellow fever vaccination. Turning to the study itself: Where fractions had low cell numbers, libraries were prepared from them with the SMART-Seq v4 Ultra Low Input RNA kit. Study-wide findings and caveats: Post-booster repertoires again held most primary-vaccination clones (just under 97% CD4, around 90% CD8). Clonotype sharing between CD4 and CD8 compartments was small.

Template-switching 5'RACE yielded the TCR cDNA; a universal primer site and UMIs were added in the process. TCRdb called the 5' RACE reads again in MiXCR, with one record for every CDR3 protein. The table includes under 600,000 distinct CDR3 sequences, roughly a fifth detected once. The sequence was collected from a young man who received the YFV17D yellow fever vaccine. The sequencing used PBMCs, collected roughly 23 days after the first yellow fever vaccination.

CDR3 DNA sequence: TGTGCCAGCAGTCTTAATTCCCAGGCGTTACAAGAGACCCAGTACTTC. The encoded protein is CASSLNSQALQETQYF. The J gene is TRBJ2-5, the V gene TRBV6-1; D is unresolved. Trimming pared 5 bases from V and 2 bases from J, leaving 18 bases between. Per the germline V gene, CDR1 is MNHNS and CDR2 is SASEGT. The CDR3 covers 16 residues.